This section outlines one T cell receptor (beta chain) sequence together with its context. Its antigen is undetermined. Use of 60 Vbeta and 13 Jbeta primers characterized the PCR. The table came from immunoSEQ multiplex PCR; TCRdb's copy has only in-frame clones and leaves some out. The sample includes tens of thousands of clones, 80% to 90% seen only once; the top ten take around 2.3%. This record belongs to a study of cytomegalovirus exposure and HLA in healthy donors. General study findings and limits: Across donors, presence/absence analyses took sequencing depth to be roughly uniform.

The CDR3 has 12 residues. The germline CDR1 and CDR2 sequences are MDHEN and SYDVKM. Trimming stripped 5 bases from V and 8 bases from J, with 12 bases between. The V and J genes are TRBV28 and TRBJ1-2, with a weak D call TRBD1 (5 bases). The TCR was taken from a man younger than 35 in good health and CMV-seronegative. Sequenced material: PBMCs. CDR3: CASSASGLGYTF. Here the CDR3 DNA reads TGTGCCAGCAGTGCCTCAGGGTTAGGCTACACCTTC.